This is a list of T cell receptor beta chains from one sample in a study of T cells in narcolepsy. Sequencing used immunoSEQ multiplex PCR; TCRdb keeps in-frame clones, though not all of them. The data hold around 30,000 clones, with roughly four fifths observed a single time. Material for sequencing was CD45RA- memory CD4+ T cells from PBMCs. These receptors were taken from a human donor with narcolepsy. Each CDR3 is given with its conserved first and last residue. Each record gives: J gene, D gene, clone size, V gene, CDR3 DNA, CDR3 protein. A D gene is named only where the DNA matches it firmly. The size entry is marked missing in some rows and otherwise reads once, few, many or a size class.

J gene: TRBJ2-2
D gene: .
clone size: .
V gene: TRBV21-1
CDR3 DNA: TGTGCCAGTCGACGGTGGGAGACGAACACCGGGGAGCTGTTTTTT
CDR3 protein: CASRRWETNTGELFF

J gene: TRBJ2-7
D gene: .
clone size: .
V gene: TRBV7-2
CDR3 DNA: TGTGCCAGCAGCTTCGACCGGCCCCCGGGTGCCTTGGAGCAGTACTTC
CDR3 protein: CASSFDRPPGALEQYF

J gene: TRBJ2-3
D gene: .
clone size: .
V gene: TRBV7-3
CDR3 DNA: TGTGCCAGCGGACGGGGGGCGACAGATACGCAGTATTTT
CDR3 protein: CASGRGATDTQYF

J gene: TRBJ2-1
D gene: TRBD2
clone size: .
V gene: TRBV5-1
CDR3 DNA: TGCGCCAGCAGCCCCAGACTAGCGGGGAGTCCTACTGCATCTTACAATGAGCAGTTCTTC
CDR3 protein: CASSPRLAGSPTASYNEQFF

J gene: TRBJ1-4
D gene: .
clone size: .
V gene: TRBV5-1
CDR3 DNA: TGCGCCAGCAGCCCTCGGGCCCCCCGAGAAAAACTGTTTTTT
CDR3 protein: CASSPRAPREKLFF

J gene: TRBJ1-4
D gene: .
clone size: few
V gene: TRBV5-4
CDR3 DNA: TGTGCCAGCAGCTTGAGGGGGGGTAATGAAAAACTGTTTTTT
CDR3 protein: CASSLRGGNEKLFF

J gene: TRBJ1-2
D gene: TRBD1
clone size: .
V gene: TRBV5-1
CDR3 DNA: TGCGCCAGCAGCCTGACTACAGGGGAATGGGGCTACACCTTC
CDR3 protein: CASSLTTGEWGYTF

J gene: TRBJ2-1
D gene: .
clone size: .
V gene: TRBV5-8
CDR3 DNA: TGTGCCAGCAGCTTGTTAACGGCCACCTACAATGAGCAGTTCTTC
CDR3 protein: CASSLLTATYNEQFF

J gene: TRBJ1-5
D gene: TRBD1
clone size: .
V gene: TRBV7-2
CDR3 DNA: TGTGCCAGCAGCTTAGGGGGACAGTACAATCAGCCCCAGCACTTT
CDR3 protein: CASSLGGQYNQPQHF

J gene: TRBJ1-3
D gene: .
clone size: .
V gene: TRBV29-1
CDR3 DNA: TGCAGCGCCACGGGGAGAGGGGGAAACACCATATATTTT
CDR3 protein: CSATGRGGNTIYF

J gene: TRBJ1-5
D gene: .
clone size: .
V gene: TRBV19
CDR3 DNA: TGTGCCAGTAGTATCAGAGACGATGGTATAGCCCAGCATTTT
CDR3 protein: CASSIRDDGIAQHF

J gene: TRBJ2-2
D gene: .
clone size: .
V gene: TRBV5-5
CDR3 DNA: TGTGCCAGCAGCTTGAAACCGAACACCGGGGAGCTGTTTTTT
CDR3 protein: CASSLKPNTGELFF

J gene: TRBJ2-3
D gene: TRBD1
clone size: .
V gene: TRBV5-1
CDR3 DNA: TGCGCCAGCAGCTTCCAAACAGGGGTCACAGATACGCAGTATTTT
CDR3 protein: CASSFQTGVTDTQYF

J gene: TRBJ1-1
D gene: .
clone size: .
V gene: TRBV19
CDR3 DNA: TGTGCCAGTAGTAATCTAGCAGGGAGCACTGAAGCTTTCTTT
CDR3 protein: CASSNLAGSTEAFF

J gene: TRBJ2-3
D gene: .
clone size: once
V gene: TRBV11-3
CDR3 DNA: TGTGCCAGCAGCTTAGTTAGGACAGATACGCAGTATTTT
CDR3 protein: CASSLVRTDTQYF

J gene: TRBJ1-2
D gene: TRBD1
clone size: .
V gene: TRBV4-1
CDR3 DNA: TGCGCCAGCAGCCAAGCGCACGGACAGGCCGGCATCTATGGCTACACCTTC
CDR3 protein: CASSQAHGQAGIYGYTF

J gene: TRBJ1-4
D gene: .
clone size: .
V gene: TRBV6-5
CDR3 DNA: TGTGCCAGCAGTTACTCCTCAGGGGCAGGACATGAAAAACTGTTTTTT
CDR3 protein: CASSYSSGAGHEKLFF

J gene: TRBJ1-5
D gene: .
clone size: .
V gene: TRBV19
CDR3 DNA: TGTGCCAGTAGTTCAGACAGGCCTTATAGCAATCAGCCCCAGCATTTT
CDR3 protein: CASSSDRPYSNQPQHF

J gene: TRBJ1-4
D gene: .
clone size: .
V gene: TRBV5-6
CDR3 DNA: TGTGCCAGCAGCTTGGGACGCGGGGTCCATGAAAAACTGTTTTTT
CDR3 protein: CASSLGRGVHEKLFF

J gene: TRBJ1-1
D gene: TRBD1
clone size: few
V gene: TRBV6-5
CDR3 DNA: TGTGCCAGCAGTACAGGGGGAATTGAAGCTTTCTTT
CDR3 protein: CASSTGGIEAFF

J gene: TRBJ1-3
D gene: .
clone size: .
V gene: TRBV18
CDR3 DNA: TGTGCCAGCTCCCCCAAGGCCCCACCGACAAACACCATATATTTT
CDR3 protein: CASSPKAPPTNTIYF

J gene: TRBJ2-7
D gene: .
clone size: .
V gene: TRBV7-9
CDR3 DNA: TGTGCCAGCAGCGGGGACGGGGGAAGGTACGAGCAGTACTTC
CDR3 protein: CASSGDGGRYEQYF

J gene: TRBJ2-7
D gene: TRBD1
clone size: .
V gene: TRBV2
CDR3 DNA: TGTGCCAGCACCCGGACAGGCGACAACTACGAGCAGTACTTC
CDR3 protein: CASTRTGDNYEQYF

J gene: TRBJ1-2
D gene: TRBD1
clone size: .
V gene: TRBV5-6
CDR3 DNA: TGTGCCAGCAGCTACCTAGGGGACAGGGACTATGGCTACACCTTC
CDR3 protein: CASSYLGDRDYGYTF

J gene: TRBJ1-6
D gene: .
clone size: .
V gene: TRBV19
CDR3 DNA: TGTGCCAGTAGTATGTCAAGCTCCTATAATTCACCCCTCCACTTT
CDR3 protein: CASSMSSSYNSPLHF

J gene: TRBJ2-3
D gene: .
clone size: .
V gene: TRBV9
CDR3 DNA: TGTGCCAGCAGTGTTGGTGGGAGCACAGATACGCAGTATTTT
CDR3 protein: CASSVGGSTDTQYF

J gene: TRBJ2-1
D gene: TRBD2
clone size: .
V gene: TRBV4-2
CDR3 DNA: TGTGCCAGCAGCCAAGCGGGGGGTCCTCAATACAATGAGCAGTTCTTC
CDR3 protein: CASSQAGGPQYNEQFF

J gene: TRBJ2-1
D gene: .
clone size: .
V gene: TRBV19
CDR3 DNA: TGTGCCAGTAGTTCCTACAATGAGCAGTTCTTC
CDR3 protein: CASSSYNEQFF

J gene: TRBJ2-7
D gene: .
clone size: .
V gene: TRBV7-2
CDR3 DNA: TGTGCCAGCAGCTTAATGACCCAGGGGAGGGAGCAGTACTTC
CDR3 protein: CASSLMTQGREQYF

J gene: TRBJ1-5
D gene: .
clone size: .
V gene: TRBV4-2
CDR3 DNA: TGTGCCAGCAGCCAAGGGGGGCTGCAGGTTTCCTATCAGCCCCAGCATTTT
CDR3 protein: CASSQGGLQVSYQPQHF

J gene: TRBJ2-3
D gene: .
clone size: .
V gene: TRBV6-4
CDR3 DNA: TGTGCCAGCAGGGGATTTGCAGATACGCAGTATTTT
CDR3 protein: CASRGFADTQYF

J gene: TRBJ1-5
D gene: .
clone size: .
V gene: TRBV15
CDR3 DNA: TGTGCCACCAGCAGAGGTTTGGGTAGCAATCAGCCCCAGCATTTT
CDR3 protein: CATSRGLGSNQPQHF

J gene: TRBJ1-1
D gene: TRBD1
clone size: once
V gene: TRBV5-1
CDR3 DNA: TGCGCCAGCAGCTTGCAGGGGGAAACTGAAGCTTTCTTT
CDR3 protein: CASSLQGETEAFF

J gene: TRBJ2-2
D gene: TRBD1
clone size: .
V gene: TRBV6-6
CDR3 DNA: TGTGCCAGCAGTTGGACAGGGGACACCGGGGAGCTGTTTTTT
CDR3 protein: CASSWTGDTGELFF

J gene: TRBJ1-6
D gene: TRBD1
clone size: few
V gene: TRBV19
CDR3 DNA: TGTGCCAGTAGGCGGACAGGAGATAATTCACCCCTCCACTTT
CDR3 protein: CASRRTGDNSPLHF

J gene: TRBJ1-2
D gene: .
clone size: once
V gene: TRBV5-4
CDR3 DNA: TGTGCCAGCAGCTCCCCCGGGGGGGAGAAGCATGGCTACACCTTC
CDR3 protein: CASSSPGGEKHGYTF

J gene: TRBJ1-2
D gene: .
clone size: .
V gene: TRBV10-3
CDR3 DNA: TGTGCCATCAGTGAGTCACGGCCACCTAACTATGGCTACACCTTC
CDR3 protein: CAISESRPPNYGYTF

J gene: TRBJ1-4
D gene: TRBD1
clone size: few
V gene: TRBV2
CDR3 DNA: TGTGCCAGCAGTGCGGACAGGGTGGGTGAAAAACTGTTTTTT
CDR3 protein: CASSADRVGEKLFF

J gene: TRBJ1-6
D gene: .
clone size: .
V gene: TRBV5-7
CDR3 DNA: TGTGCCAGCAGCTCGAGGCAGGGTTCGCATAATTCACCCCTCCACTTT
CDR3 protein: CASSSRQGSHNSPLHF

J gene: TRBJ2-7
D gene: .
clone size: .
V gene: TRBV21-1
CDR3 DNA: TGTGCCAGCAGCAAAGGAGAGGAGGGGCGGTACGAGCAGTACTTC
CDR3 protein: CASSKGEEGRYEQYF

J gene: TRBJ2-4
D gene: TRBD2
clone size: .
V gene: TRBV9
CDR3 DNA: TGTGCCAGCAGCGAATTGTCTAGCGGACCGCAAAACATTCAGTACTTC
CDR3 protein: CASSELSSGPQNIQYF